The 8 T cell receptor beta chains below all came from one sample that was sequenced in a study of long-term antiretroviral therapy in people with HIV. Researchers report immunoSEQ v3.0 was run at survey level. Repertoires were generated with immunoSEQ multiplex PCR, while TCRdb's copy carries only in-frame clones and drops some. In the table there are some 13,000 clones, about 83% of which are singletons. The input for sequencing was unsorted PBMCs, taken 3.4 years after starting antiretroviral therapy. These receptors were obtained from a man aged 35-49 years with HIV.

The CDR3 sequence is CASSSQPGNTIYF. The CDR3 bases are TGTGCCAGCAGCTCACAACCGGGAAACACCATATATTTT. The chain employs TRBV7-3 and TRBJ1-3; no clear D gene. The CDR3 covers 13 residues. V shed 4 bases and J shed 4 bases, with 8 bases lying between them. Germline loops: CDR1 SGHTA, CDR2 FQGTGA.

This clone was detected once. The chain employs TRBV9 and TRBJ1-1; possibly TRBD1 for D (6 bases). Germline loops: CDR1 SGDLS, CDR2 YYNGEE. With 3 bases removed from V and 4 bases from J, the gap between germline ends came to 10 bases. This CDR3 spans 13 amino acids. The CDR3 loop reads CASSGTGFTEAFF. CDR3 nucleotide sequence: TGTGCCAGCAGCGGTACAGGGTTCACTGAAGCTTTCTTT.

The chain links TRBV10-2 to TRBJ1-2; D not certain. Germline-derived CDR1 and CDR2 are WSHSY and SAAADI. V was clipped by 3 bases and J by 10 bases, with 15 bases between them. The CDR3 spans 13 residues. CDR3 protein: CASSERSADAYTF. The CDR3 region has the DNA TGCGCCAGCAGTGAAAGGAGCGCTGATGCCTACACCTTC.

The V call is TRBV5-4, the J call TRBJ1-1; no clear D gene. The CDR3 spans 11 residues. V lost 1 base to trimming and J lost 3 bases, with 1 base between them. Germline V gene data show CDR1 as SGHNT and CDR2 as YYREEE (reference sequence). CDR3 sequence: CASSLYTEAFF. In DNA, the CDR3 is TGTGCCAGCAGCTTGTACACTGAAGCTTTCTTT.

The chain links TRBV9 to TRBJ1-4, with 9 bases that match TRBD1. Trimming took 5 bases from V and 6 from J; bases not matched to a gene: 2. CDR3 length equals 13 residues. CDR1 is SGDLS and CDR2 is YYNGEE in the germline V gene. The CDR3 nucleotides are TGTGCCAGCAGGGGACAGGGAGATGAAAAACTGTTTTTT. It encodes CASRGQGDEKLFF.

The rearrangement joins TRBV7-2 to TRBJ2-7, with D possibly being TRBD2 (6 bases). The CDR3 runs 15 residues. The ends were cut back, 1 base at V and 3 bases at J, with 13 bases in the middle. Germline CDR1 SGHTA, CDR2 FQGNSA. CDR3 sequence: CASSLVGTLNYEQYF. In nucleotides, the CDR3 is TGTGCCAGCAGCTTAGTAGGGACTCTCAACTACGAGCAGTACTTC.

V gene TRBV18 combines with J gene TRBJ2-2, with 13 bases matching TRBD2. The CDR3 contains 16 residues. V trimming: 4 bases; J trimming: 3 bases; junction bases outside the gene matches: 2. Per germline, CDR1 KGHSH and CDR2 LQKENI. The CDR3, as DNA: TGTGCCAGCTCACAACTAGCGGGAGGGGACACCGGGGAGCTGTTTTTT. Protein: CASSQLAGGDTGELFF.

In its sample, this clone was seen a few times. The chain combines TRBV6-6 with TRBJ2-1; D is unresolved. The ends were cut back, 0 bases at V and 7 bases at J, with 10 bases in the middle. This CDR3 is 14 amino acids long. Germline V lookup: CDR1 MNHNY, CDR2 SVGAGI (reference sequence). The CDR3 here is CASSYSGGNNEQFF. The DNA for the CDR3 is TGTGCCAGCAGTTACTCTGGCGGTAATAATGAGCAGTTCTTC.